This record looks at one T cell receptor beta chain sequence and its context. The CDR3 length is 13 residues. From germline, CDR1 is SQVTM and CDR2 ANQGSEA. This specimen belongs to a study of human CD8 memory T cell subsets. Stem-like memory CD8+ T cells (TSTEM) were CCR7+ PD-1- TIGIT-. Sequencing libraries of TCR beta were made by UMI-labeled 5' RACE. TCRdb re-analyzed the 5' RACE reads; it lists each CDR3 protein once, without DNA. The sample has 15,000 or so distinct CDR3 sequences. What was sequenced was CD8+ stem-like memory T cells (TSCM and TCM) sorted from PBMCs. Subset defined: stem-like memory CD8 T cells (TSTEM), CCR7+ PD-1- TIGIT-. The clonotype comes from a human donor in good health. V and J are TRBV29-1 and TRBJ2-3; the D call of TRBD1 rests on TCRdb alone, since no DNA is present to check it. Here the CDR3 reads CSARTGGADTQYF.